Each of the 29 T cell receptor beta chains below was sequenced from the same sample in a study of blood T cell repertoires in COVID-19. Profiling relied on immunoSEQ multiplex PCR, and the TCRdb table lists in-frame clones only, not all of them. The table lists about 100,000 clones, about nine tenths of them singletons. Sequenced: peripheral blood. The receptors come from a man between 18 and 29 years old with acute or convalescent COVID-19.

The V gene is TRBV3-1 (or the pseudogene TRBV3-2), the J gene TRBJ2-7; 12 bases are a match to TRBD2. CDR3 length: 15 amino acids. V trimming: 1 base; J trimming: 6 bases; junction bases outside the gene matches: 4. Germline CDR1 reads LGHDT; CDR2 reads YNNKEL (reference sequence). CDR3 sequence (DNA): TGTGCCAGCAGCCAAGCCGGACTAGCGGGACGCGAGCAGTACTTC. It is translated as CASSQAGLAGREQYF.

The chain uses TRBV27 and TRBJ2-3, with D maybe TRBD1 (6 bases). Germline CDR1 and CDR2: MNHEY and SMNVEV (reference sequence). The length of the CDR3 is 13 residues. Trimming took 8 bases from V and 4 from J, leaving 13 bases between them. CDR3 DNA: TGTGCCAGCGGTATACAGGGCGCAGATACGCAGTATTTT. The encoded protein is CASGIQGADTQYF.

This chain links TRBV19 with TRBJ1-5; 8 nucleotides agree with TRBD1. Per the germline V gene, CDR1 is LNHDA and CDR2 is SQIVND (reference sequence). The CDR3 is 17 residues long. Losses at the gene ends were 8 bases for V and 0 bases for J; bases not matched to a gene: 12. The CDR3 bases are TGTGCCAGTGGGTTAGGACAGGGCGCTTTTAGCAATCAGCCCCAGCATTTT. Its translation: CASGLGQGAFSNQPQHF.

This sequence joins TRBV9 and TRBJ2-1; 7 bases are shared with TRBD2. The germline CDR1 and CDR2 sequences are SGDLS and YYNGEE. V shed 2 bases and J 0 bases; nucleotides not matched to a gene: 2. This CDR3 region has 15 residues. The CDR3 nucleotides are TGTGCCAGCAGCGTGTCGGGAGGCTCCTACAATGAGCAGTTCTTC. Translation gives CASSVSGGSYNEQFF.

The genes are TRBV7-9 and TRBJ1-2; TRBD1 matches 12 bases. The CDR3 contains 15 residues. Germline trimming cut 5 bases from V and 6 bases from J; bases unmatched to any gene: 7. CDR1 is SEHNR, CDR2 FQNEAQ, per germline (reference sequence). CDR3 coding DNA: TGTGCCAGCAGCGCCTCGGGACAGGGGGCAGATGGCTACACCTTC. This codes for CASSASGQGADGYTF.

The V gene is TRBV27, the J gene TRBJ2-7; TRBD2 might be the D (6 bases). Germline CDR1 and CDR2: MNHEY and SMNVEV (reference sequence). CDR3 length: 15 amino acids. V was cut by 3 bases and J by 3 bases, with 15 bases left in between. CDR3 amino acids: CASSFGGEANYEQYF. The DNA of the CDR3 is TGTGCCAGCAGTTTCGGAGGGGAGGCCAACTACGAGCAGTACTTC.

The genes are TRBV6-4 and TRBJ1-6; D call uncertain. Deletions cut 6 bases from V and 9 bases from J, with 15 bases between. This CDR3 contains 14 residues. CDR1 and CDR2 (germline): MRHNA, SNTAGT. This CDR3 reads CASRPEGAGSPLHF. CDR3 coding DNA: TGTGCCAGCAGGCCGGAGGGAGCGGGTTCACCCCTCCACTTT.

The gene calls are TRBV5-3 and TRBJ1-5; 9 bases line up with TRBD1. TRBV5-3 counts as an open reading frame of uncertain function. This CDR3 comprises 14 residues. The J segment lost 4 bases and the V segment lost 7 bases, leaving 6 bases of the junction unmatched. The CDR3 sequence: CARPKGQGNQPQHF. The CDR3 DNA reads TGTGCCAGACCCAAGGGACAGGGAAATCAGCCCCAGCATTTT.

The chain has TRBV18 and TRBJ1-4; no firm D call. The CDR3 sequence is 15 residues long. V gave up 1 base and J gave up 3 bases, with 9 bases separating them. The germline V gene has CDR1 KGHSH and CDR2 LQKENI. The CDR3 sequence: CASSPLFDSNEKLFF. CDR3 DNA: TGTGCCAGCTCACCACTGTTCGACTCTAATGAAAAACTGTTTTTT.

The genes are TRBV10-3 and TRBJ1-6, with D unresolved. The CDR3 covers 14 residues. The germline CDR1 and CDR2 sequences are ENHRY and SYGVKD. V dropped 3 bases and J dropped 7 bases, with 10 bases sitting between them. The CDR3 reads CAISESHSNSPLHF. The CDR3 coding sequence is TGTGCCATCAGTGAAAGTCACAGCAATTCACCCCTCCACTTT.

V and J are TRBV28 and TRBJ1-1; a weak D match, TRBD1 (5 bases). Trimming removed 5 bases at V and 4 bases at J, with 14 bases between. CDR3 length: 14 amino acids. Looked up from germline, CDR1 is MDHEN and CDR2 is SYDVKM. This CDR3 is CASSPPRQPTEAFF. DNA for the CDR3: TGTGCCAGCAGTCCCCCCCGACAGCCCACTGAAGCTTTCTTT.

The chain recombines TRBV7-8 with TRBJ2-1; D perhaps matches TRBD2 (6 bases). The CDR3 runs to 14 residues. Germline-derived CDR1 and CDR2 are SGHVS and FQNEAQ. V lost 1 base and J lost 10, with 14 bases in between. The CDR3: CASSLVKVGLEQFF. In DNA form, the CDR3 reads TGTGCCAGCAGCTTAGTTAAGGTAGGACTAGAGCAGTTCTTC.

As to this clone: Other DNA sequences within the sample encode an identical CDR3. V usage is TRBV3-1 (or the pseudogene TRBV3-2) and J usage is TRBJ2-5; 10 bases are shared with TRBD2. Trimming cost V 1 base and J 7 bases; bases outside gene matches: 3. Germline values: CDR1 LGHDT, CDR2 YNNKEL (reference sequence). The CDR3 is 14 amino acids. The CDR3 reads CASSQALAGRTQYF. In DNA, the CDR3 is TGTGCCAGCAGCCAAGCACTAGCGGGAAGGACCCAGTACTTC.

The gene calls are TRBV27 and TRBJ1-6, with TRBD1 matching 9 bases. The J segment lost 9 bases and the V segment lost 5 bases, leaving 8 bases of the junction unmatched. This CDR3 spans 15 amino acids. Germline V gene data show CDR1 as MNHEY and CDR2 as SMNVEV (reference sequence). CDR3 sequence reads: CASSPRDRASSPLHF. For the CDR3, the DNA is TGTGCCAGCAGTCCAAGGGACAGGGCCTCTTCACCCCTCCACTTT.

The V gene is TRBV19, the J gene TRBJ2-1, with 12 positions matching TRBD2. This CDR3 region has 16 residues. V lost 5 bases and J lost 4; bases outside the gene matches: 6. From germline, CDR1 is LNHDA and CDR2 SQIVND (reference sequence). The CDR3 nucleotides read TGTGCCAGTAGTTCCGGGACTAGCGGGCCTTACAATGAGCAGTTCTTC. This codes for CASSSGTSGPYNEQFF.

The table lists this clone with a count of one. The chain carries TRBV5-1 and TRBJ2-5; 8 nucleotides align to TRBD1. Germline loops: CDR1 SGHRS, CDR2 YFSETQ. The CDR3 runs to 15 residues. Trimming at V came to 4 bases and at J to 4 bases, leaving 9 bases not matched to a gene. The DNA for the CDR3 is TGCGCCAGCAGCCAGATCGGCGACAGGGGAGAGACCCAGTACTTC. Encoded protein: CASSQIGDRGETQYF.

In regard to this clone: Within the sample, other DNA sequences also encode this same CDR3. CDR3 in amino acids: CASSPGGLSTDTQYF. The CDR3 DNA sequence: TGCGCCAGCAGCCCGGGGGGGCTTAGCACAGATACGCAGTATTTT. The chain couples TRBV5-1 to TRBJ2-3; the match to TRBD2 covers 8 bases. CDR3 length equals 15 residues. Germline trimming cut 4 bases from V and 0 bases from J; bases unmatched to any gene: 4. The germline V gene encodes CDR1 SGHRS and CDR2 YFSETQ.

The genes are TRBV12-3 or TRBV12-4 and TRBJ2-5, with TRBD1 identical over 9 bases. CDR3 length equals 13 residues. V gave up 6 bases and J gave up 3 bases; unmatched junction bases: 2. CDR3 in DNA: TGTGCCAGCAGGGGGACAGGGAAAGAGACCCAGTACTTC. Translated: CASRGTGKETQYF.

The V gene is TRBV13, the J gene TRBJ1-5; 9 positions agree with TRBD1. Germline V lookup: CDR1 PRHDT, CDR2 FYEKMQ (reference sequence). The length of the CDR3 is 17 residues. V shed 0 bases, J shed 2 bases, and the junction held 5 bases outside the gene matches. CDR3 residues: CASSLGGQGGGNQPQHF. The CDR3 bases are TGTGCCAGCAGCTTAGGGGGACAGGGAGGAGGCAATCAGCCCCAGCATTTT.

This clone was seen only once. This chain connects TRBV5-4 to TRBJ1-2, with 8 bases lining up with TRBD1. V shed 3 bases, J shed 6 bases, and the junction held 7 bases outside the gene matches. Per the germline V gene, CDR1 is SGHNT and CDR2 is YYREEE (reference sequence). The CDR3 runs 14 residues. DNA of the CDR3: TGTGCCAGCAGCTCAGGGGGCAGAGTTAATGGCTACACCTTC. It codes for CASSSGGRVNGYTF.

This clone came up a few times. The chain uses TRBV12-3 or TRBV12-4 and TRBJ2-1; possible D gene TRBD2, 6 bases. The CDR3 has 12 amino acids. Deletions cut 6 bases from V and 14 bases from J, with 17 bases between. CDR3 loop: CASSPTRLDKFF. The CDR3 nucleotides are TGTGCCAGCAGCCCTACGAGACTAGATAAGTTCTTC.

The chain uses TRBV7-6 and TRBJ1-1; unclear D gene. Germline loops: CDR1 SGHVS, CDR2 FNYEAQ. The CDR3 is 15 amino acids. Between the trimmed V and J ends, which lost 5 bases and 0 bases, there was a span of 13 bases. This CDR3 reads CASSRSYDMNTEAFF. The CDR3 coding sequence is TGTGCCAGCAGCCGGTCGTATGACATGAACACTGAAGCTTTCTTT.

This chain uses TRBV2 with TRBJ1-1; unclear D gene. This CDR3 region has 13 residues. The V end was cut by 6 bases, the J end by 5 bases, with 13 bases between. Germline assignment: CDR1 SNHLY and CDR2 FYNNEI. CDR3 nucleotides: TGTGCCAGCAGGACCAATACGGGGACTGAAGCTTTCTTT. It translates to CASRTNTGTEAFF. The full variable domain, in which reference TRBV2 and TRBJ1-1 provide the parts outside the CDR3, is EPEVTQTPSHQVTQMGQEVILRCVPISNHLYFYWYRQILGQKVEFLVSFYNNEISEKSEIFDDQFSVERPDGSNFTLKIRSTKLEDSAMYFCASRTNTGTEAFFGQGTRLTVV.

V is TRBV5-4 and J is TRBJ1-5; 10 bases agree with TRBD1. The V segment lost 0 bases and the J segment 7 bases; nucleotides outside the gene matches: 4. Germline values: CDR1 SGHNT, CDR2 YYREEE (reference sequence). The length of the CDR3 is 15 residues. The CDR3 here is CASSLGGTGDQPQHF. Here the CDR3 DNA reads TGTGCCAGCAGCTTGGGAGGGACAGGGGACCAGCCCCAGCATTTT. The full variable domain, in which reference TRBV5-4 and TRBJ1-5 provide the parts outside the CDR3, is ETGVTQSPTHLIKTRGQQVTLRCSSQSGHNTVSWYQQALGQGPQFIFQYYREEENGRGNFPPRFSGLQFPNYSSELNVNALELDDSALYLCASSLGGTGDQPQHFGDGTRLSIL.

The chain employs TRBV4-1 and TRBJ2-1; unclear D gene. With 0 bases removed from V and 6 bases from J, the gap between germline ends came to 15 bases. CDR1 is MGHRA and CDR2 is YSYEKL in the germline V gene. The CDR3 runs to 16 residues. The CDR3 nucleotides read TGCGCCAGCAGCCAAGATGTCCCCGAGGTGGGCAATGAGCAGTTCTTC. Its protein is CASSQDVPEVGNEQFF.

For the CDR3, the DNA is TGTGCCAGCAGCTCATTAGGCAGGGGTTTTAACTATGGCTACACCTTC. It yields the protein CASSSLGRGFNYGYTF. The chain is built from TRBV11-2 and TRBJ1-2; a weak D match, TRBD1 (6 bases). Germline V gives CDR1 SGHAT, CDR2 FQNNGV. The V and J ends lost 4 bases and 1 base respectively, with 16 bases between them. The CDR3 is 16 residues long.

The chain has TRBV27 and TRBJ1-1; D unresolved. Germline CDR1 is MNHEY and CDR2 is SMNVEV (reference sequence). Trimming removed 2 bases from V and 5 bases from J, with 12 bases in between. The CDR3 extends over 14 amino acids. This chain's CDR3 is CASSLGGIGTEAFF. In nucleotides, the CDR3 is TGTGCCAGCAGTTTAGGAGGGATCGGTACTGAAGCTTTCTTT.

In this sample, this clone turned up once. The rearrangement joins TRBV4-1 to TRBJ1-2; the D gene is possibly TRBD1 (5 bases). The CDR3 spans 17 residues. Looked up from germline, CDR1 is MGHRA and CDR2 is YSYEKL. V lost 5 bases, J lost 1 base, and 20 bases lay in between. CDR3 DNA sequence: TGCGCCAGCAGCTTCAACCCCACAGGAGAAGTTAACTATGGCTACACCTTC. Residues: CASSFNPTGEVNYGYTF.

The rearrangement joins TRBV9 to TRBJ2-3; D perhaps matches TRBD2 (5 bases). This CDR3 comprises 12 residues. CDR1 is SGDLS and CDR2 is YYNGEE in the germline V gene. V gave up 4 bases and J gave up 8 bases, with 11 bases separating them. The CDR3 region is CASSRGMGTQYF. The CDR3 DNA follows: TGTGCCAGCAGCAGAGGGATGGGTACGCAGTATTTT.